The entry below describes one TCR beta chain. Its antigen is not identified. Collection occurred without any documented infections or immune events in donors. The CDR3 sequence is 19 residues long. Trimming left V 3 bases short and J 1 base short, with 21 bases between. CDR1 and CDR2 (germline): SEHNR, FQNEAQ (reference sequence). This entry is derived from a study of identifying expanded T cells in peripheral blood. Profiled with immunoSEQ multiplex PCR; TCRdb holds only in-frame clones, not every one. The sample lists under 110,000 clones, 87% occurring once. Overall study findings and caveats: Differentially abundant clones: about 1.2 between replicates, around 17 at approximately 14 days, 19 to 20 at four. Approximately two-week clone count variance significantly increased as total template count grew.

Sequencing was carried out using blood. The chain recombines TRBV7-9 with TRBJ2-2; D is possibly TRBD1 (6 bases). The sequence was collected from a person aged 18 to 75 in good health. The CDR3 bases are TGTGCCAGCAGCTTCTCTAGGGCTAAAGGGGGAATGAACACCGGGGAGCTGTTTTTT. Its protein product is CASSFSRAKGGMNTGELFF.